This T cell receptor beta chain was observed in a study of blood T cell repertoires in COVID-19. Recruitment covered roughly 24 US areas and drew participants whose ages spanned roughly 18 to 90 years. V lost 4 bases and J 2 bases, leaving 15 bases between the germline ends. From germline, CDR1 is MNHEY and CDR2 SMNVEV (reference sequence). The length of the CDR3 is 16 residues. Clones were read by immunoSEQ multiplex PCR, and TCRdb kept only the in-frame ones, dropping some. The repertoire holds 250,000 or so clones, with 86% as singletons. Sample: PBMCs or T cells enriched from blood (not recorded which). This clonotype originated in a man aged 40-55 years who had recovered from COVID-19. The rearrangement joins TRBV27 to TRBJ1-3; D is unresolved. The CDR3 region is CASSSNAWEPGNTIYF. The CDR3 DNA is TGTGCCAGCAGTTCCAATGCTTGGGAGCCTGGAAACACCATATATTTT.